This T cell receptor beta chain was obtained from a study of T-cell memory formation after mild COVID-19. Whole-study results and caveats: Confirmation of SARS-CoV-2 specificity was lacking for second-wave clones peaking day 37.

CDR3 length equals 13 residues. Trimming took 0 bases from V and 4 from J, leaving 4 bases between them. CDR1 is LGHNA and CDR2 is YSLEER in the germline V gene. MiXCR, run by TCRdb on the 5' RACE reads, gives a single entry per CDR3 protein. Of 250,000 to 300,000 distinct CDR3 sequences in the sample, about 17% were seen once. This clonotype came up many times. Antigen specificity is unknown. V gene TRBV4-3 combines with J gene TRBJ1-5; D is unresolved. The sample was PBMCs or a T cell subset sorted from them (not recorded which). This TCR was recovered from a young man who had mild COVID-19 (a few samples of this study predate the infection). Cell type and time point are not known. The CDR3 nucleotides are TGCGCCAGCAGCCAAGATCAGAATCAGCCCCAGCATTTT. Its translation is CASSQDQNQPQHF.